This T cell receptor beta chain derives from a study of CD8+ T cells in alopecia areata. Treatment in this sample: oral pan-JAK inhibitor, 5-10 mg twice daily. This clone was counted only a few times. Antigen specificity is unknown. The CDR3 loop spans 15 amino acids. Per germline, CDR1 SQVTM and CDR2 ANQGSEA. Trimming pared 4 bases from V and 2 bases from J, leaving 16 bases between. cDNA reverse transcribed from extracted RNA served as the sequencing template. Repertoires were generated with immunoSEQ multiplex PCR, while TCRdb's copy carries only in-frame clones and drops some. The table lists 270,000 or so clones, 55% to 70% of them singletons. Whole-study findings and limits: Links between baseline CD8+ expansion and response need larger treated cohorts.

The chain is built from TRBV29-1 and TRBJ2-3; a possible D gene is TRBD1 (8 bases). The material was CD4+ T cells sorted from blood, obtained at week 24, from a patient treated with tofacitinib. This clonotype originated in a human donor with alopecia areata. The CDR3 nucleotides are TGCAGCGTTGGGACAGGGCGGGGGCTCACAGATACGCAGTATTTT. This sequence encodes CSVGTGRGLTDTQYF.